This T cell receptor (beta chain) emerged from a study of tumor-infiltrating lymphocytes in localized non-small cell lung cancer. Study context: The cohort mixed smokers and never-smokers, several histologies, and some post-neoadjuvant-chemotherapy samples.

On this clone itself: Its antigen is undetermined.

V gave up 3 bases and J gave up 4 bases; unmatched junction bases: 13. Germline assignment: CDR1 MNHNS and CDR2 SASEGT. There are 17 residues in the CDR3. Broader study findings: Available tissue quantity limited TCR sequencing to a patient subset.

Measured with immunoSEQ multiplex PCR; TCRdb has only the in-frame clones, and not every one. The data contain 14,000 to 15,000 clones, 75% to 85% of them singletons. Sequencing used lung tumor tissue. This chain connects TRBV6-1 to TRBJ1-1, with 8 bases fitting TRBD1. This receptor was identified in a human donor with non-small cell lung cancer. The CDR3 is CASSDLQGGGYSTEAFF. The CDR3, as DNA: TGTGCCAGCAGTGATCTACAGGGGGGCGGATACAGCACTGAAGCTTTCTTT.